This TCR beta chain was recovered during a study of regulatory T cells in long-lasting Graves disease. Study-level information: Antithyroid drugs had been given to newly diagnosed Graves' patients for under 3 months.

Library construction for TCR beta used iRepertoire HTBI primers and Arm-PCR of CDR3 regions. TCRdb recomputed calls from the multiplex PCR reads with MiXCR, one row per CDR3 protein. Altogether about 500,000 distinct CDR3 sequences are present, around 15% being singletons, with the ten largest covering 12%. Described time point: newly diagnosed GD, antithyroid drugs for less than 3 months. The authors made the TCR library using RNA they extracted from PBMCs. Findings of the study overall: Favored usage of TRBV28, TRBJ1-2 and TRBJ2-5 was recorded in persistent disease.

As to this clonotype: Its antigen is unidentified. A much larger clonotype is one base distant, so this may be a read error.

The germline CDR1 and CDR2 sequences are MDHEN and SYDVKM. V was clipped by 6 bases and J by 6 bases; unmatched bases: 1. CDR3 length: 12 amino acids. The same data also contributed to another study, on T cells in Graves' hyperthyroidism and ophthalmopathy. As reported in that work: First-round RT-PCR of the TCR CDR3 relied on the HTBI primer set.

The input for sequencing was peripheral blood mononuclear cells (PBMCs), taken at new diagnosis, from a patient treated with antithyroid drugs. This clonotype originated in a man in his forties or fifties with Graves disease. The chain combines TRBV28 with TRBJ1-2; TRBD1 agrees at 10 bases. CDR3 coding DNA: TGTGCCAGCAGGACAGGGGGCAATGGCTACACCTTC. Translated: CASRTGGNGYTF.